Listed below are T cell receptor beta chains from one sample, sequenced in a study of T cell responses to AZD1222 COVID-19 vaccine. Sequencing was performed with immunoSEQ multiplex PCR; in TCRdb, only in-frame clones are kept and a portion is missing. This table holds around 80,000 clones, more than 85% found once. The sample consisted of peripheral blood, taken on day 0 of AZD1222 vaccination. The receptors stem from an adult in good health. Both conserved end residues are part of each CDR3. A D gene is named only where the DNA matches it firmly. Expanded clones are given a class, and other clones once, few, many or no size at all.

j_call	v_call	d_call	clone_size	cdr3_aa	cdr3_nt
TRBJ2-7	TRBV11-2	TRBD2	few	CASSPGLAGALYEQYF	TGTGCCAGCAGCCCGGGACTAGCGGGGGCTCTCTACGAGCAGTACTTC
TRBJ1-1	TRBV28	-	-	CATLQGRTEAFF	TGTGCCACCTTGCAGGGGAGGACTGAAGCTTTCTTT
TRBJ1-1	TRBV11-3	-	-	CASSSGGEVEAFF	TGTGCCAGCAGCTCCGGGGGAGAGGTTGAAGCTTTCTTT
TRBJ1-2	TRBV13	TRBD1	-	CASSPPPGTGLGYTF	TGTGCCAGCAGCCCCCCGCCCGGGACAGGTCTTGGCTACACCTTC
TRBJ2-3	TRBV7-9	-	-	CASSSGLIDTQYF	TGTGCCAGCAGCTCCGGACTAATCGATACGCAGTATTTT
TRBJ1-5	TRBV24-1	-	once	CATSDKGRGIQPQHF	TGTGCCACCAGTGATAAAGGCAGGGGTATTCAGCCCCAGCATTTT
TRBJ2-6	TRBV5-1	-	-	CASSLGNIGANVLTF	TGCGCCAGCAGCTTGGGTAATATAGGCGCCAACGTCCTGACTTTC
TRBJ2-2	TRBV6-2/TRBV6-3	TRBD1	-	CASSTTTGGAGGVGELFF	TGTGCCAGCAGTACAACGACAGGGGGCGCCGGGGGAGTCGGGGAGCTGTTTTTT
TRBJ2-7	TRBV11-2	-	once	CASSLDRPTTYEQYF	TGTGCCAGCAGCTTAGATCGACCGACCACCTACGAGCAGTACTTC
TRBJ1-2	TRBV9	-	once	CASSDGPVSYGYTF	TGTGCCAGCAGCGACGGGCCAGTATCCTATGGCTACACCTTC
TRBJ2-3	TRBV30	-	-	CAWTPPPYATQYF	TGTGCCTGGACGCCGCCCCCCTACGCTACGCAGTATTTT
TRBJ2-7	TRBV10-1	TRBD1	-	CASSATGGPYEQYF	TGCGCCAGCAGTGCGACAGGGGGACCCTACGAGCAGTACTTC
TRBJ1-6	TRBV11-2	-	-	CASSLVGHNDNSPLHF	TGTGCCAGCAGCTTAGTGGGTCACAACGATAATTCACCCCTCCACTTT
TRBJ2-3	TRBV19	-	-	CARGGEQTDTQYF	TGTGCCAGGGGCGGTGAGCAAACAGATACGCAGTATTTT
TRBJ1-2	TRBV3-1/TRBV3-2	-	-	CASSHLTTTHYGYTF	TGTGCCAGCAGCCATTTGACTACTACCCACTATGGCTACACCTTC
TRBJ2-1	TRBV6-4	-	-	CASSDSDNNEQFF	TGTGCCAGCAGTGACTCGGACAACAATGAGCAGTTCTTC
TRBJ2-7	TRBV6-5	TRBD2	once	CASSYGGGAHEQYF	TGTGCCAGCAGTTACGGCGGGGGGGCCCACGAGCAGTACTTC
TRBJ2-5	TRBV3-1/TRBV3-2	TRBD2	-	CASSRWTSGQETQYF	TGTGCCAGCAGCCGCTGGACTAGCGGACAAGAGACCCAGTACTTC
TRBJ1-5	TRBV4-3	-	-	CASSQDGNQPQHF	TGCGCCAGCAGCCAAGATGGGAATCAGCCCCAGCATTTT
TRBJ2-1	TRBV6-2/TRBV6-3	TRBD2	-	CASSSLLAGGTPYNEQFF	TGTGCCAGCAGTTCACTCCTAGCGGGGGGGACCCCCTACAATGAGCAGTTCTTC
TRBJ2-5	TRBV3-1/TRBV3-2	-	-	CASSYSSAETQYF	TGTGCCAGCAGTTATTCTAGCGCCGAGACCCAGTACTTC
TRBJ1-3	TRBV29-1	-	-	CSGRLFGTIYF	TGCAGCGGCCGACTATTCGGCACCATATATTTT
TRBJ1-1	TRBV27	-	-	CASPNTEAFF	TGTGCCAGCCCCAACACTGAAGCTTTCTTT
TRBJ1-3	TRBV6-5	TRBD1	-	CASSLLQGALGNTIYF	TGTGCCAGCAGTTTATTACAGGGGGCGCTTGGAAACACCATATATTTT
TRBJ2-2	TRBV10-1	TRBD2	-	CASSDNLGTSGGLRELFF	TGCGCCAGCAGTGACAACCTCGGGACTAGCGGGGGGTTGAGGGAGCTGTTTTTT
TRBJ2-7	TRBV28	TRBD1	-	CASSLSETGGHYGQYF	TGTGCCAGCAGTTTATCTGAGACAGGGGGCCACTACGGGCAGTACTTC
TRBJ2-7	TRBV29-1	-	-	CSVVDSYEQYF	TGCAGCGTTGTCGACTCCTACGAGCAGTACTTC
TRBJ1-5	TRBV28	TRBD1	once	CASSPDRVQPQHF	TGTGCCAGCAGCCCCGACAGGGTGCAGCCCCAGCATTTT
TRBJ1-4	TRBV7-9	-	-	CASSLVAGLNEKLFF	TGTGCCAGCAGCTTAGTAGCGGGACTCAATGAAAAACTGTTTTTT
TRBJ2-1	TRBV5-4	-	-	CASSPQGAWDPYNEQFF	TGTGCCAGCAGCCCCCAGGGCGCGTGGGACCCCTACAATGAGCAGTTCTTC
TRBJ2-3	TRBV18	-	-	CASSPGTDTQYF	TGTGCCAGCTCACCGGGGACAGATACGCAGTATTTT
TRBJ2-3	TRBV6-4	-	-	CASSVEVTDTQYF	TGTGCCAGCAGCGTAGAAGTGACAGATACGCAGTATTTT
TRBJ2-1	TRBV4-1	-	-	CASSDSGAHYNEQFF	TGCGCCAGCAGCGACTCCGGGGCCCACTACAATGAGCAGTTCTTC
TRBJ2-6	TRBV27	-	once	CASSGTASGANVLTF	TGTGCCAGCAGTGGAACAGCCTCTGGGGCCAACGTCCTGACTTTC
TRBJ1-5	TRBV28	-	-	CASSSDRIDQPQHF	TGTGCCAGCAGCTCGGACAGAATCGATCAGCCCCAGCATTTT
TRBJ2-3	TRBV5-6	TRBD2	-	CASSSPLAGGRTDTQYF	TGTGCCAGCAGCTCCCCCCTAGCGGGGGGTCGCACAGATACGCAGTATTTT
TRBJ2-1	TRBV11-2	-	-	CASSPRQVQFF	TGTGCCAGCAGCCCAAGGCAGGTGCAGTTCTTC
TRBJ2-2	TRBV5-6	TRBD2	once	CASSSRRTGGTGELFF	TGTGCCAGCAGCTCACGGCGGACGGGAGGAACCGGGGAGCTGTTTTTT
TRBJ1-6	TRBV2	TRBD1	-	CASSGGTGGNSPLHF	TGTGCCAGCAGTGGAGGGACAGGGGGCAATTCACCCCTCCACTTT
TRBJ2-3	TRBV4-3	-	-	CASSQEPASTDTQYF	TGCGCCAGCAGCCAAGAACCAGCTAGCACAGATACGCAGTATTTT
TRBJ1-2	TRBV27	-	-	CASSFWDRMGAGGYTF	TGTGCCAGCAGTTTCTGGGATCGTATGGGGGCGGGAGGCTACACCTTC
TRBJ2-1	TRBV7-8	TRBD2	few	CASSDSGGTYNEQFF	TGTGCCAGCAGCGATAGCGGGGGGACCTACAATGAGCAGTTCTTC
TRBJ1-3	TRBV7-9	-	-	CASSLSGPGNTIYF	TGTGCCAGCAGCTTGTCAGGGCCTGGAAACACCATATATTTT
TRBJ2-3	TRBV19	-	-	CASSPGAGRSTDTQYF	TGTGCCAGTAGTCCCGGGGCCGGCCGGAGCACAGATACGCAGTATTTT
TRBJ1-2	TRBV11-2	TRBD1	-	CASSSSDRGGYGYTF	TGTGCCAGCAGCTCCTCGGACAGGGGGGGATATGGCTACACCTTC
TRBJ2-5	TRBV5-8	TRBD2	-	CASRGGLAGVRGETQYF	TGTGCCAGCAGGGGAGGACTAGCGGGGGTAAGGGGAGAGACCCAGTACTTC
TRBJ2-3	TRBV19	TRBD2	-	CASSKAAGIEADTQYF	TGTGCCAGTAGTAAGGCAGCGGGGATAGAGGCAGATACGCAGTATTTT
TRBJ2-1	TRBV5-5	TRBD2	-	CASSLRLAGGYNEQFF	TGTGCCAGCAGCTTACGACTAGCGGGGGGTTACAATGAGCAGTTCTTC
TRBJ2-7	TRBV27	-	few	CASSLLANLYEQYF	TGTGCCAGCAGTTTATTAGCGAACCTCTACGAGCAGTACTTC
TRBJ2-7	TRBV2	-	-	CASGTLTYEQYF	TGTGCCAGCGGGACGCTCACCTACGAGCAGTACTTC
TRBJ2-5	TRBV19	TRBD2	-	CASSIALAEQETQYF	TGTGCCAGTAGTATAGCCCTAGCGGAACAAGAGACCCAGTACTTC
TRBJ1-5	TRBV29-1	-	-	CSVHTGGSNQPQHF	TGCAGCGTCCACACCGGGGGCAGCAATCAGCCCCAGCATTTT
TRBJ1-1	TRBV9	-	-	CASSPYDRYNTEAFF	TGTGCCAGCAGCCCGTACGACAGGTACAACACTGAAGCTTTCTTT